The rows below give T cell receptor beta chains drawn from one sample of a study of graft-versus-host responses after intestinal transplantation. TCRdb's table, derived via immunoSEQ multiplex PCR, lists solely in-frame clones and lacks some. The sample consists of tens of thousands of clones, over 85% of them appearing once. This specimen was PBMCs, taken 26 days after transplant. These receptor sequences come from a human patient who received an intestinal transplant, so some T cells may come from the graft donor. CDR3s include the opening cysteine and the closing phenylalanine or tryptophan. Each record gives: clone size, V gene, J gene, CDR3 length, D gene, CDR3 protein, CDR3 DNA. A D gene is named only where the DNA matches it firmly. Clone size is not always given. Where it is, it says once, few, many or a class for expanded clones.

abundance: -
v_gene: TRBV7-6
j_gene: TRBJ1-1
len: 17
d_gene: TRBD1
CDR3aa: CASSARDSPGSNTEAFF
CDR3nt: TGTGCCAGCAGCGCCCGGGACAGCCCGGGATCGAACACTGAAGCTTTCTTT

abundance: once
v_gene: TRBV6-5
j_gene: TRBJ2-2
len: 15
d_gene: -
CDR3aa: CASRAGTVITGELFF
CDR3nt: TGTGCCAGCAGAGCCGGGACTGTAATCACCGGGGAGCTGTTTTTT

abundance: -
v_gene: TRBV19
j_gene: TRBJ2-7
len: 15
d_gene: TRBD1
CDR3aa: CASSARQGLSYEQYF
CDR3nt: TGTGCCAGTAGTGCTAGACAGGGCCTCTCCTACGAGCAGTACTTC

abundance: -
v_gene: TRBV5-5
j_gene: TRBJ1-5
len: 15
d_gene: -
CDR3aa: CASSLAGASPQPQHF
CDR3nt: TGTGCCAGCAGCTTGGCAGGGGCGAGCCCTCAGCCCCAGCATTTT

abundance: once
v_gene: TRBV6-1
j_gene: TRBJ2-4
len: 14
d_gene: -
CDR3aa: CASSESGSKNIQYF
CDR3nt: TGTGCCAGCAGTGAATCAGGGTCTAAAAACATTCAGTACTTC

abundance: once
v_gene: TRBV2
j_gene: TRBJ2-3
len: 14
d_gene: -
CDR3aa: CASSVAAGTDTQYF
CDR3nt: TGTGCCAGCAGTGTAGCGGCGGGCACAGATACGCAGTATTTT

abundance: -
v_gene: TRBV6-1
j_gene: TRBJ1-4
len: 15
d_gene: TRBD1
CDR3aa: CASSVPTGESEKLFF
CDR3nt: TGTGCCAGCAGTGTCCCGACAGGGGAGAGTGAAAAACTGTTTTTT

abundance: -
v_gene: TRBV20-1
j_gene: TRBJ2-3
len: 10
d_gene: -
CDR3aa: CSATTDTQYF
CDR3nt: TGCAGTGCTACAACAGATACGCAGTATTTT

abundance: -
v_gene: TRBV27
j_gene: TRBJ1-1
len: 14
d_gene: -
CDR3aa: CASSRHFMNTEAFF
CDR3nt: TGTGCCAGCAGTCGACACTTCATGAACACTGAAGCTTTCTTT

abundance: -
v_gene: TRBV5-5
j_gene: TRBJ1-2
len: 13
d_gene: -
CDR3aa: CASTSPPDYGYTF
CDR3nt: TGTGCCAGCACCTCCCCTCCAGACTATGGCTACACCTTC

abundance: -
v_gene: TRBV2
j_gene: TRBJ2-3
len: 16
d_gene: TRBD1
CDR3aa: CASSEEGQGVTDTQYF
CDR3nt: TGTGCCAGCAGCGAAGAGGGACAGGGGGTCACAGATACGCAGTATTTT

abundance: -
v_gene: TRBV20-1
j_gene: TRBJ1-1
len: 11
d_gene: -
CDR3aa: CSASRETEAFF
CDR3nt: TGCAGTGCCTCGCGGGAAACTGAAGCTTTCTTT

abundance: -
v_gene: TRBV14
j_gene: TRBJ1-5
len: 16
d_gene: -
CDR3aa: CASSQDRQISNQPQHF
CDR3nt: TGTGCCAGCAGCCAAGATCGACAGATTAGCAATCAGCCCCAGCATTTT

abundance: -
v_gene: TRBV28
j_gene: TRBJ2-1
len: 14
d_gene: -
CDR3aa: CASSLAGFNNEQFF
CDR3nt: TGTGCCAGCAGTTTAGCGGGGTTTAACAATGAGCAGTTCTTC

abundance: -
v_gene: TRBV27
j_gene: TRBJ1-5
len: 14
d_gene: -
CDR3aa: CASSLTGINQPQHF
CDR3nt: TGTGCCAGCAGTTTGACCGGGATTAATCAGCCCCAGCATTTT

abundance: few
v_gene: TRBV9
j_gene: TRBJ2-5
len: 14
d_gene: -
CDR3aa: CASSVSGTQETQYF
CDR3nt: TGTGCCAGCAGCGTATCGGGAACCCAAGAGACCCAGTACTTC

abundance: -
v_gene: TRBV5-6
j_gene: TRBJ1-3
len: 16
d_gene: -
CDR3aa: CASSLVEGRAGNTIYF
CDR3nt: TGTGCCAGCAGCTTGGTTGAGGGAAGAGCTGGAAACACCATATATTTT

abundance: -
v_gene: TRBV5-4
j_gene: TRBJ2-2
len: 15
d_gene: TRBD1
CDR3aa: CASSLRQGIAGELFF
CDR3nt: TGTGCCAGCAGCTTACGACAGGGTATAGCCGGGGAGCTGTTTTTT

abundance: -
v_gene: TRBV2
j_gene: TRBJ2-2
len: 15
d_gene: -
CDR3aa: CASISRDSYTGELFF
CDR3nt: TGTGCCAGCATTTCCCGGGACTCCTACACCGGGGAGCTGTTTTTT

abundance: -
v_gene: TRBV28
j_gene: TRBJ2-1
len: 16
d_gene: TRBD2
CDR3aa: CASSLERETHYNEQFF
CDR3nt: TGTGCCAGCAGTTTAGAGCGGGAGACCCACTACAATGAGCAGTTCTTC

abundance: -
v_gene: TRBV13
j_gene: TRBJ2-1
len: 15
d_gene: TRBD1
CDR3aa: CASSIRTGEDNEQFF
CDR3nt: TGTGCCAGCAGCATCAGGACAGGGGAGGACAATGAGCAGTTCTTC

abundance: -
v_gene: TRBV6-6
j_gene: TRBJ2-1
len: 16
d_gene: TRBD2
CDR3aa: CASSYSASGGKNEQFF
CDR3nt: TGTGCCAGCAGTTACTCGGCTAGCGGGGGGAAAAATGAGCAGTTCTTC

abundance: -
v_gene: TRBV7-8
j_gene: TRBJ2-7
len: 17
d_gene: TRBD1
CDR3aa: CASSLGTTGGAGYEQYF
CDR3nt: TGTGCCAGCAGCTTAGGGACGACAGGGGGAGCAGGCTACGAGCAGTACTTC

abundance: -
v_gene: TRBV13
j_gene: TRBJ2-1
len: 13
d_gene: TRBD1
CDR3aa: CASRHRGLNEQFF
CDR3nt: TGTGCCAGCAGACACAGGGGGCTCAATGAGCAGTTCTTC

abundance: -
v_gene: TRBV9
j_gene: TRBJ2-3
len: 16
d_gene: TRBD2
CDR3aa: CASSASTSGRTDTQYF
CDR3nt: TGTGCCAGCAGCGCCTCGACTAGCGGGCGCACAGATACGCAGTATTTT

abundance: -
v_gene: TRBV10-3
j_gene: TRBJ2-7
len: 15
d_gene: -
CDR3aa: CAITSGSQSSYEQYF
CDR3nt: TGTGCCATCACCTCAGGAAGCCAGAGCTCCTACGAGCAGTACTTC

abundance: -
v_gene: TRBV6-6
j_gene: TRBJ1-2
len: 15
d_gene: -
CDR3aa: CASSSTVTINYGYTF
CDR3nt: TGTGCCAGCAGCTCGACAGTGACGATAAACTATGGCTACACCTTC

abundance: -
v_gene: TRBV5-6
j_gene: TRBJ2-5
len: 16
d_gene: TRBD1
CDR3aa: CASSSGVEAGGETQYF
CDR3nt: TGTGCCAGCAGCTCAGGGGTCGAGGCAGGGGGTGAGACCCAGTACTTC

abundance: -
v_gene: TRBV28
j_gene: TRBJ2-3
len: 15
d_gene: TRBD2
CDR3aa: CASSWGREDTDTQYF
CDR3nt: TGTGCCAGCAGTTGGGGGCGGGAGGACACAGATACGCAGTATTTT

abundance: -
v_gene: TRBV27
j_gene: TRBJ2-1
len: 14
d_gene: -
CDR3aa: CASSLLGDYNEQFF
CDR3nt: TGTGCCAGCAGTTTACTAGGGGACTACAATGAGCAGTTCTTC

abundance: -
v_gene: TRBV5-1
j_gene: TRBJ1-2
len: 12
d_gene: -
CDR3aa: CASSLAGEGYTF
CDR3nt: TGCGCCAGCAGCTTGGCAGGGGAGGGCTACACCTTC

abundance: -
v_gene: TRBV13
j_gene: TRBJ2-7
len: 13
d_gene: -
CDR3aa: CASSTRGGYEQYF
CDR3nt: TGTGCCAGCAGCACCCGAGGGGGTTACGAGCAGTACTTC

abundance: few
v_gene: TRBV30
j_gene: TRBJ1-1
len: 11
d_gene: -
CDR3aa: CAWTYGTEAFF
CDR3nt: TGTGCCTGGACCTACGGGACTGAAGCTTTCTTT

abundance: -
v_gene: TRBV4-2
j_gene: TRBJ2-1
len: 15
d_gene: TRBD2
CDR3aa: CASSPSGGAGNEQFF
CDR3nt: TGTGCCAGCAGTCCTAGCGGGGGGGCGGGAAATGAGCAGTTCTTC

abundance: -
v_gene: TRBV5-1
j_gene: TRBJ2-5
len: 16
d_gene: -
CDR3aa: CASSLRGVEGQETQYF
CDR3nt: TGCGCCAGCAGCCTCCGGGGCGTGGAGGGGCAGGAGACCCAGTACTTC

abundance: -
v_gene: TRBV7-7
j_gene: TRBJ2-2
len: 13
d_gene: -
CDR3aa: CASSRHSPGELFF
CDR3nt: TGTGCTAGCAGCCGACATTCCCCCGGGGAGCTGTTTTTT

abundance: -
v_gene: TRBV27
j_gene: TRBJ2-1
len: 16
d_gene: TRBD1
CDR3aa: CASSTGQGGSYNEQFF
CDR3nt: TGTGCCAGCAGTACCGGACAGGGGGGTTCCTACAATGAGCAGTTCTTC

abundance: once
v_gene: TRBV4-1
j_gene: TRBJ2-2
len: 11
d_gene: -
CDR3aa: CASRGSGELFF
CDR3nt: TGCGCCAGCCGCGGCTCCGGGGAGCTGTTTTTT

abundance: -
v_gene: TRBV5-1
j_gene: TRBJ1-1
len: 14
d_gene: -
CDR3aa: CASSWEGGVTEAFF
CDR3nt: TGCGCCAGCAGCTGGGAGGGGGGCGTCACTGAAGCTTTCTTT

abundance: -
v_gene: TRBV30
j_gene: TRBJ1-5
len: 14
d_gene: -
CDR3aa: CAWSEGAGYQPQHF
CDR3nt: TGTGCCTGGAGCGAAGGGGCAGGTTATCAGCCCCAGCATTTT

abundance: -
v_gene: TRBV7-2
j_gene: TRBJ2-5
len: 15
d_gene: -
CDR3aa: CASSLRGAGVETQYF
CDR3nt: TGTGCCAGCAGCCTGAGGGGGGCGGGGGTCGAGACCCAGTACTTC

abundance: -
v_gene: TRBV5-1
j_gene: TRBJ1-1
len: 13
d_gene: -
CDR3aa: CASSVEISTEAFF
CDR3nt: TGCGCCAGTAGTGTTGAGATCTCCACTGAAGCTTTCTTT

abundance: once
v_gene: TRBV27
j_gene: TRBJ2-7
len: 14
d_gene: TRBD2
CDR3aa: CASSFSGGTYEQYF
CDR3nt: TGTGCCAGCAGTTTCAGCGGGGGTACCTACGAGCAGTACTTC

abundance: -
v_gene: TRBV7-9
j_gene: TRBJ2-6
len: 13
d_gene: -
CDR3aa: CASGGAGANVLTF
CDR3nt: TGTGCCAGCGGAGGTGCTGGGGCCAACGTCCTGACTTTC

abundance: -
v_gene: TRBV27
j_gene: TRBJ1-5
len: 14
d_gene: -
CDR3aa: CASRTVFGDQPQHF
CDR3nt: TGTGCCAGCAGAACCGTCTTTGGAGATCAGCCCCAGCATTTT

abundance: -
v_gene: TRBV7-2
j_gene: TRBJ2-7
len: 14
d_gene: TRBD1
CDR3aa: CASSFGTGLAEQYF
CDR3nt: TGTGCCAGCAGCTTTGGGACAGGGTTAGCCGAGCAGTACTTC

abundance: once
v_gene: TRBV6-5
j_gene: TRBJ2-7
len: 16
d_gene: TRBD2
CDR3aa: CASSYLVAGGSYEQYF
CDR3nt: TGTGCCAGCAGTTACCTCGTAGCGGGAGGTTCCTACGAGCAGTACTTC

abundance: -
v_gene: TRBV25-1
j_gene: TRBJ1-4
len: 12
d_gene: -
CDR3aa: CASVGGMEKLFF
CDR3nt: TGTGCCAGCGTAGGGGGAATGGAAAAACTGTTTTTT

abundance: once
v_gene: TRBV6-6
j_gene: TRBJ2-7
len: 14
d_gene: -
CDR3aa: CASRFFDSTYEQYF
CDR3nt: TGTGCCAGCAGGTTTTTCGACTCCACCTACGAGCAGTACTTC

abundance: -
v_gene: TRBV29-1
j_gene: TRBJ1-5
len: 14
d_gene: -
CDR3aa: CSVPGGGPNQPQHF
CDR3nt: TGCAGCGTTCCCGGGGGGGGACCCAATCAGCCCCAGCATTTT